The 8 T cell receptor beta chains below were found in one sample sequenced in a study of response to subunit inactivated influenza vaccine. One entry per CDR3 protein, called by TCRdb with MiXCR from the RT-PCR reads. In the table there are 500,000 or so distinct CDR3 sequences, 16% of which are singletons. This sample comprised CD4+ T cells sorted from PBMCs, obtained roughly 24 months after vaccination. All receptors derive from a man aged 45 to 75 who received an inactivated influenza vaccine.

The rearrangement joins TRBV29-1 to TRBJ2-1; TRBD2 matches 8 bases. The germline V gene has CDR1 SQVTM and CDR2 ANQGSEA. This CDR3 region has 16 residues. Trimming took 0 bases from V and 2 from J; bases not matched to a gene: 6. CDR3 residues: CSVEELSGSAYNEQFF. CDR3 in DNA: TGCAGCGTTGAAGAACTAAGCGGGAGCGCCTACAATGAGCAGTTCTTC.

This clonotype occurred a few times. Here the CDR3 reads CASRESGGSPLHF. CDR3 nucleotide sequence: TGTGCCAGCAGGGAGTCCGGGGGGTCACCCCTCCACTTT. The chain couples TRBV11-1 to TRBJ1-6, with D perhaps TRBD1 (5 bases). From germline, CDR1 is SGHAT and CDR2 FQDESV (reference sequence). CDR3 length: 13 residues. Trimming removed 6 bases from V and 10 bases from J, with 13 bases in between.

CDR3 region: CASSVTENNEQFF. The CDR3 DNA follows: TGTGCCAGCAGCGTAACGGAAAACAATGAGCAGTTCTTC. The rearrangement links TRBV9 to TRBJ2-1, with D unclear. The CDR3 consists of 13 residues. V dropped 1 base and J dropped 5 bases, with 7 bases sitting between them. CDR1 is SGDLS, CDR2 YYNGEE, per germline.

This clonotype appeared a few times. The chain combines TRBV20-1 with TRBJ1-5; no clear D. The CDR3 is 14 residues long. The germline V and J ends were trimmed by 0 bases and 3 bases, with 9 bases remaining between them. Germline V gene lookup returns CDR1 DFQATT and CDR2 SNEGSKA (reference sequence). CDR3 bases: TGCAGTGCTAGAGATGCAGGATACAATCAGCCCCAGCATTTT. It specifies CSARDAGYNQPQHF.

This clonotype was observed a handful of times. CDR3 sequence (DNA): TGTGCCAGCAGCCAAGATACTAGCGCAGGGAATGAGCAGTTCTTC. Its protein is CASSQDTSAGNEQFF. The chain is built from TRBV4-2 and TRBJ2-1, with 7 bases that match TRBD2. The length of the CDR3 is 15 residues. V lost 0 bases and J lost 7; bases outside the gene matches: 6. Germline V gives CDR1 LGHNA, CDR2 YNFKEQ.

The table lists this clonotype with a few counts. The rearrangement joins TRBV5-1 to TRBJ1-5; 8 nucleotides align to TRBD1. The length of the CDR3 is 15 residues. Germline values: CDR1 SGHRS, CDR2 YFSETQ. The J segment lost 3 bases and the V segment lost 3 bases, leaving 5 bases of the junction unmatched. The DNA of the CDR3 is TGCGCCAGCAGCTCCGGGACAGGCCACAATCAGCCCCAGCATTTT. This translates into CASSSGTGHNQPQHF.

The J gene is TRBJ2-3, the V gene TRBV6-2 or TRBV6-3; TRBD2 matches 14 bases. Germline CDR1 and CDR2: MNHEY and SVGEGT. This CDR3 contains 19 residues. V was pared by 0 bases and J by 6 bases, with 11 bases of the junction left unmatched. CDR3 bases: TGTGCCAGCAGTTACTCGAGACTAGCGGGGGGGCCCTTTAGCGATACGCAGTATTTT. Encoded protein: CASSYSRLAGGPFSDTQYF.

CDR3: CASSQGVSGRSYEQYF. The DNA of the CDR3 is TGCGCCAGCAGCCAAGGGGTGAGTGGACGGTCCTACGAGCAGTACTTC. The genes are TRBV4-1 and TRBJ2-7; D not certain. Germline V gives CDR1 MGHRA, CDR2 YSYEKL. The germline V and J ends were trimmed by 1 base and 1 base, with 14 bases remaining between them. The CDR3 spans 16 residues.